Below, 26 T cell receptor beta chains from the same sample are listed, as sequenced in a study of neurological immune-mediated disorders. Time point described: longitudinal time-point 3. Each CDR3 protein is one row after TCRdb ran MiXCR on the 5' RACE reads. This sample has under 100,000 distinct CDR3 sequences, with 4.3% found just once. Sequenced input: PBMCs. The origin of the receptors is a woman aged 60-75 years with multiple sclerosis.

The genes are TRBV10-3 and TRBJ1-5, with D possibly being TRBD1 (5 bases). The CDR3 extends over 14 amino acids. The germline V gene has CDR1 ENHRY and CDR2 SYGVKD. CDR3 loop: CAISGRGGNQPQHF. For the CDR3, the DNA is TGTGCAATTTCGGGAAGGGGTGGCAATCAGCCCCAGCATTTT.

Ten or more counts support this clonotype. The chain recombines TRBV20-1 with TRBJ1-6, with D tentatively TRBD1 (5 bases). The V end lost 4 bases, the J end lost 0 bases, and 16 bases lay between the germline ends. This CDR3 has 17 residues. The germline V gene encodes CDR1 DFQATT and CDR2 SNEGSKA (reference sequence). DNA of the CDR3: TGCAGTGCTATGGAGGACACGGCAAGCTCCTATAATTCACCCCTCCACTTT. It is translated as CSAMEDTASSYNSPLHF.

This clonotype was found many times. The chain recombines TRBV9 with TRBJ2-7; no clear D gene. The CDR3 runs 15 residues. The V end lost 4 bases, the J end lost 0 bases, and 14 bases lay between the germline ends. Germline CDR1 is SGDLS and CDR2 is YYNGEE. CDR3 bases: TGTGCCAGCAGCAGACGGACGGATCCCTCCTACGAGCAGTACTTC. Amino acid sequence: CASSRRTDPSYEQYF.

This clonotype came up many times. The gene calls are TRBV25-1 and TRBJ2-3, with D possibly matching TRBD2 (5 bases). Per germline, CDR1 MGHDK and CDR2 SYGVNS. The CDR3 consists of 18 residues. V was shortened by 5 bases and J by 1 base, with 22 bases between the two germline ends. CDR3 amino acids: CASSKSGFGLGGTDTQYF. CDR3 in DNA: TGTGCCAGCAGTAAAAGTGGATTCGGACTCGGGGGCACAGATACGCAGTATTTT. Combining the CDR3 with reference TRBV25-1 and TRBJ2-3 gives the whole variable domain EADIYQTPRYLVIGTGKKITLECSQTMGHDKMYWYQQDPGMELHLIHYSYGVNSTEKGDLSSESTVSRIRTEHFPLTLESARPSHTSQYLCASSKSGFGLGGTDTQYFGPGTRLTVL.

This clonotype has a count of ten or more. The chain has TRBV25-1 and TRBJ1-2, with TRBD1 as a possible D gene (6 bases). CDR3 length: 13 residues. With 8 bases removed from V and 7 bases from J, the gap between germline ends came to 17 bases. Germline loops: CDR1 MGHDK, CDR2 SYGVNS. The CDR3 sequence: CASSERGGGGYTF. CDR3 in DNA: TGTGCCAGCTCAGAAAGGGGGGGCGGTGGCTACACCTTC.

In its sample, this clonotype was seen many times. The chain links TRBV7-9 to TRBJ2-3; 10 bases fit TRBD1. J was trimmed by 3 bases and V by 4 bases; bases with no gene match: 4. Germline V gene lookup returns CDR1 SEHNR and CDR2 FQNEAQ (reference sequence). This CDR3 spans 15 amino acids. The CDR3 loop reads CASSSTGGRTDTQYF. CDR3 sequence (DNA): TGTGCCAGCAGCTCGACAGGGGGCCGGACAGATACGCAGTATTTT.

This chain links TRBV6-1 with TRBJ1-1; D is unresolved. The germline CDR1 and CDR2 sequences are MNHNS and SASEGT. CDR3 length: 11 residues. V lost 4 bases and J 10 bases, leaving 10 bases between the germline ends. The DNA of the CDR3 is TGTGCCAGCAGTGCCGACCTTGTAGCTTTCTTT. Encoded protein: CASSADLVAFF.

Within the sample, this clonotype is medium-sized (0.01 to 0.1%). This chain links TRBV5-1 with TRBJ2-6; D may be TRBD1 (6 bases). The CDR3 length is 16 residues. The germline V and J ends were trimmed by 1 base and 0 bases, with 8 bases remaining between them. CDR1 and CDR2 from the germline V gene are SGHRS and YFSETQ. CDR3 in amino acids: CASSLTGTSGANVLTF. CDR3 in DNA: TGCGCCAGCAGCTTGACAGGGACCTCTGGGGCCAACGTCCTGACTTTC. Full variable domain (missing parts from reference TRBV5-1 and TRBJ2-6): KAGVTQTPRYLIKTRGQQVTLSCSPISGHRSVSWYQQTPGQGLQFLFEYFSETQRNKGNFPGRFSGRQFSNSRSEMNVSTLELGDSALYLCASSLTGTSGANVLTFGAGSRLTVL.

This clonotype appeared many times. The chain recombines TRBV5-1 with TRBJ1-6, with a possible D match to TRBD1 (6 bases). Looked up from germline, CDR1 is SGHRS and CDR2 is YFSETQ. This CDR3 has 16 residues. The V end was cut by 4 bases, the J end by 7 bases, with 18 bases between. CDR3 amino acids: CASSPGGGRENSPLHF. The DNA of the CDR3 is TGCGCCAGCAGCCCTGGCGGGGGGCGGGAAAATTCACCCCTCCACTTT.

The table lists this clonotype with a few counts. A read error may be the cause here, since a much bigger clone is one base away. V is TRBV7-9 and J is TRBJ2-5, with a tentative D call TRBD2 (5 bases). V lost 1 base and J lost 5, with 11 bases in between. CDR1 is SEHNR, CDR2 FQNEAQ, per germline (reference sequence). The CDR3 extends over 14 amino acids. This chain's CDR3 is CASSLVVERETQYF. The CDR3 DNA follows: TGTGCCAGCAGCTTAGTGGTGGAGCGGGAGACCCAGTACTTC.

There are many counts of this clonotype. The chain employs TRBV10-3 and TRBJ2-1, with D possibly matching TRBD2 (6 bases). The CDR3 has 14 residues. V gave up 1 base and J gave up 6 bases, with 10 bases separating them. Germline assignment: CDR1 ENHRY and CDR2 SYGVKD. CDR3 residues: CAISEWGDANEQFF. The CDR3 nucleotides read TGTGCCATCAGTGAGTGGGGGGACGCCAATGAGCAGTTCTTC.

This clonotype has a count of ten or more. The rearrangement joins TRBV12-3 or TRBV12-4 to TRBJ1-1; D call uncertain. Trimming removed 6 bases at V and 10 bases at J, with 15 bases between. The CDR3 runs to 12 residues. The CDR3 coding sequence is TGTGCCAGCAGGATGAACCCGGAGGGAGCTTTCTTT. It encodes CASRMNPEGAFF.

This clonotype showed up many times. J is TRBJ1-2 and V is TRBV5-1; tentatively, D is TRBD1 (5 bases). This CDR3 contains 14 residues. V was trimmed by 4 bases and J by 6 bases, leaving 16 bases between them. Germline V gene lookup returns CDR1 SGHRS and CDR2 YFSETQ. The CDR3 DNA is TGCGCCAGCAGCCATACCGGGACGGACAATGGCTACACCTTC. This codes for CASSHTGTDNGYTF. Looking up the rest from reference TRBV5-1 and TRBJ1-2 gives the full variable domain: KAGVTQTPRYLIKTRGQQVTLSCSPISGHRSVSWYQQTPGQGLQFLFEYFSETQRNKGNFPGRFSGRQFSNSRSEMNVSTLELGDSALYLCASSHTGTDNGYTFGSGTRLTVV.

The sample holds a few counts of this clonotype. This chain joins TRBV6-1 and TRBJ2-2; a possible D gene is TRBD1 (5 bases). In germline, CDR1 is MNHNS, CDR2 SASEGT. The germline V and J ends were trimmed by 7 bases and 0 bases, with 12 bases remaining between them. CDR3 length: 15 amino acids. The CDR3 sequence is CASTHGHPNTGELFF. The CDR3 nucleotides are TGTGCCAGCACCCATGGACACCCGAACACCGGGGAGCTGTTTTTT.

The chain employs TRBV7-8 and TRBJ1-1, with D possibly TRBD1 on 6 matching bases. Germline V gene lookup returns CDR1 SGHVS and CDR2 FQNEAQ. The V gene lost 4 bases and the J gene lost 1 base, with 13 bases spanning the gap. The CDR3 sequence is 15 residues long. The CDR3 loop is CASSSRTAKNTEAFF. The CDR3 region has the DNA TGTGCCAGCAGCTCCCGGACAGCTAAGAACACTGAAGCTTTCTTT. Full variable domain (remainder filled in from reference TRBV7-8 and TRBJ1-1): GAGVSQSPRYKVAKRGQDVALRCDPISGHVSLFWYQQALGQGPEFLTYFQNEAQLDKSGLPSDRFFAERPEGSVSTLKIQRTQQEDSAVYLCASSSRTAKNTEAFFGQGTRLTVV.

This clonotype came up many times. This chain links TRBV20-1 with TRBJ2-3; TRBD2 matches 11 bases. Germline loops: CDR1 DFQATT, CDR2 SNEGSKA (reference sequence). The CDR3 spans 16 residues. Here the CDR3 reads CSLNLAGGALPDTQYF. The CDR3 region has the DNA TGCAGCCTCAATCTAGCGGGGGGCGCCCTCCCAGATACGCAGTATTTT.

The table lists this clonotype with many counts. The chain combines TRBV28 with TRBJ1-2; no clear D. Germline-derived CDR1 and CDR2 are MDHEN and SYDVKM. The V and J ends lost 3 bases and 6 bases respectively, with 8 bases between them. The CDR3 has 12 residues. As DNA, the CDR3 is TGTGCCAGCAGTTTGGTGTATGATGGCTACACCTTC. It codes for CASSLVYDGYTF.

V is TRBV14 and J is TRBJ2-7; D gene ambiguous. CDR3 length: 14 residues. Germline assignment: CDR1 SGHDN and CDR2 FVKESK. Trimming removed 0 bases at V and 4 bases at J, with 10 bases between. The CDR3, as DNA: TGTGCCAGCAGCCAAGAGTTAGTTTCGTACGAGCAGTACTTC. It encodes CASSQELVSYEQYF.

In this sample, this clonotype turned up many times. This sequence joins TRBV5-1 and TRBJ1-1; 7 bases align to TRBD1. CDR3 size: 14 residues. V dropped 0 bases and J dropped 5; count of bases not matched to a gene: 4. Looked up from germline, CDR1 is SGHRS and CDR2 is YFSETQ. The CDR3 loop reads CASSLESGQTEAFF. CDR3 in DNA: TGCGCCAGCAGCTTGGAGTCGGGACAGACTGAAGCTTTCTTT.

This clonotype appeared many times. This rearrangement joins TRBV5-1 to TRBJ1-6; 10 bases agree with TRBD1. CDR3 size: 14 residues. Looked up from germline, CDR1 is SGHRS and CDR2 is YFSETQ. After removal of 5 bases from V and 10 bases from J, the junction contained 6 bases not matched to a gene. CDR3 region: CASSMDRGESPLHF. In DNA form, the CDR3 reads TGCGCCAGCAGTATGGACAGGGGGGAATCACCCCTCCACTTT.

This clonotype was observed at least ten times. The chain couples TRBV5-5 to TRBJ1-2, with a tentative D call TRBD1 (5 bases). There are 15 residues in the CDR3. Germline CDR1 SGHKS, CDR2 YYEKEE (reference sequence). V gave up 4 bases and J gave up 5 bases, with 18 bases separating them. The DNA of the CDR3 is TGTGCCAGCAGCAGTCAGGGTTCGGGCGGTTATGGCTACACCTTC. Amino acids: CASSSQGSGGYGYTF.

This clonotype occurred many times. J is TRBJ1-1 and V is TRBV20-1; no reliable D call. Per the germline V gene, CDR1 is DFQATT and CDR2 is SNEGSKA (reference sequence). The length of the CDR3 is 11 residues. V was clipped by 5 bases and J by 1 base, with 5 bases between them. CDR3 region: CSAYRNTEAFF. The CDR3, as DNA: TGCAGTGCTTACAGGAACACTGAAGCTTTCTTT.

At least ten counts were recorded for this clonotype. The chain recombines TRBV5-1 with TRBJ2-6, with 9 nucleotides matching TRBD1. Per the germline V gene, CDR1 is SGHRS and CDR2 is YFSETQ. The CDR3 is 18 residues long. Trimming at V came to 1 base and at J to 1 base, leaving 6 bases not matched to a gene. CDR3 amino acids: CASSLLRQGGSGANVLTF. The CDR3 DNA reads as TGCGCCAGCAGCTTGTTGAGACAGGGGGGATCTGGGGCCAACGTCCTGACTTTC. The full variable domain, completed using reference TRBV5-1 and TRBJ2-6, is KAGVTQTPRYLIKTRGQQVTLSCSPISGHRSVSWYQQTPGQGLQFLFEYFSETQRNKGNFPGRFSGRQFSNSRSEMNVSTLELGDSALYLCASSLLRQGGSGANVLTFGAGSRLTVL.

In this sample, this clonotype turned up many times. The chain couples TRBV10-3 to TRBJ2-1; 10 positions match TRBD2. The ends lost 11 bases at V and 6 bases at J; junction bases unmatched: 7. CDR1 ENHRY and CDR2 SYGVKD come from the germline V gene. The CDR3 sequence is 13 residues long. DNA for the CDR3: TGTGCCGGGCGGACTAGCGGTGTCAATGAGCAGTTCTTC. It yields the protein CAGRTSGVNEQFF.

Worth noting for this clonotype: With a much larger clone just one base away, this may be a read error. The chain uses TRBV7-8 and TRBJ1-2; the D gene is possibly TRBD1 (6 bases). The V and J ends lost 5 bases and 5 bases respectively, with 21 bases between them. Per the germline V gene, CDR1 is SGHVS and CDR2 is FQNEAQ. The CDR3 is 16 residues long. CDR3 residues: CASSLRLGQRLYGYTF. CDR3 DNA sequence: TGTGCCAGCAGCCTCCGTCTAGGACAGCGGCTATATGGCTACACCTTC. Looking up the rest from reference TRBV7-8 and TRBJ1-2 gives the full variable domain: GAGVSQSPRYKVAKRGQDVALRCDPISGHVSLFWYQQALGQGPEFLTYFQNEAQLDKSGLPSDRFFAERPEGSVSTLKIQRTQQEDSAVYLCASSLRLGQRLYGYTFGSGTRLTVV.

This clonotype was observed many times. J is TRBJ2-7 and V is TRBV6-7, with D unresolved. TRBV6-7 belongs to the ORF category, with a function that is uncertain. V shed 7 bases and J shed 10 bases, with 20 bases lying between them. This CDR3 is 13 amino acids long. CDR3 loop: CASIEPRPICQYF. Written as DNA, the CDR3 is TGTGCCAGCATCGAACCCCGACCCATCTGCCAGTACTTC.